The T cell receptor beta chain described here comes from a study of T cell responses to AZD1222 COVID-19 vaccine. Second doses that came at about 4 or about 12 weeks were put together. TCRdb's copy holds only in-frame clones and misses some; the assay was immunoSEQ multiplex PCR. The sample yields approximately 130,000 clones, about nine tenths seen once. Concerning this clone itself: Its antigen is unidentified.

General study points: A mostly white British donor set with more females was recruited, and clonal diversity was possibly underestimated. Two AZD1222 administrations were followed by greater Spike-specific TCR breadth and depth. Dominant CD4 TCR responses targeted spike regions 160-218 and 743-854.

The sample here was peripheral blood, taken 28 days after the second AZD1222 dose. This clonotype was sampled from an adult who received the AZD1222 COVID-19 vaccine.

The chain's CDR3 is CASGQRINEKLFF. In DNA, the CDR3 is TGTGCTAGTGGTCAACGGATTAATGAAAAACTGTTTTTT. The V gene is TRBV12-5, the J gene TRBJ1-4; D ambiguous. The CDR3 totals 13 residues. Per the germline V gene, CDR1 is LGHNT and CDR2 is FRNRAP. V dropped 5 bases and J dropped 4 bases, with 8 bases sitting between them.